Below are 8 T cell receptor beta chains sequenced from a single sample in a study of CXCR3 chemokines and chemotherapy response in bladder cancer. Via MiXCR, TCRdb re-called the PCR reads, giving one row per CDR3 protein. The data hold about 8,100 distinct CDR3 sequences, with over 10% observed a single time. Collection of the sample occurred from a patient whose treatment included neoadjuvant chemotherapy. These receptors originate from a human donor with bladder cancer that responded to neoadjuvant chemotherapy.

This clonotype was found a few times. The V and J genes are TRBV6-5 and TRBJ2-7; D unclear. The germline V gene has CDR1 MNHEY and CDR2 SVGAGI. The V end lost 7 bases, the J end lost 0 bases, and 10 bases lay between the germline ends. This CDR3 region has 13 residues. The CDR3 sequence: CASTAGNSYEQYF. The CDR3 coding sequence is TGTGCCAGCACGGCCGGCAACTCCTACGAGCAGTACTTC.

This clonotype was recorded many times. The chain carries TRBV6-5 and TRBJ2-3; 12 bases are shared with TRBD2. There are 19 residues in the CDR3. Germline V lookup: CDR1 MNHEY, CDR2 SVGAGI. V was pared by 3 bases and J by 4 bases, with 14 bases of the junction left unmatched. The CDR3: CASSYFQASSGGAADTQYF. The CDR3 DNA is TGTGCCAGCAGTTATTTCCAAGCCTCTAGCGGGGGGGCTGCAGATACGCAGTATTTT.

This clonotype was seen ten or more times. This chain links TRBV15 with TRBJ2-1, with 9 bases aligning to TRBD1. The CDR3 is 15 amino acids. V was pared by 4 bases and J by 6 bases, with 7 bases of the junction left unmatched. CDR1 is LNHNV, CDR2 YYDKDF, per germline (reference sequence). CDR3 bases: TGTGCCACCAGCATCGGGACAGGGATGGTCAATGAGCAGTTCTTC. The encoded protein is CATSIGTGMVNEQFF.

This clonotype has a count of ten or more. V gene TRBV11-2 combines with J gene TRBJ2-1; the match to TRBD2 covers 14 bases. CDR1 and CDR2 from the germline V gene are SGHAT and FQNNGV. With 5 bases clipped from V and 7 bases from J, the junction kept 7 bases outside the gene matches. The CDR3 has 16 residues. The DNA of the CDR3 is TGTGCCAGCAGCGCCCGACTAGCGGGGGGGCCGAATGAGCAGTTCTTC. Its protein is CASSARLAGGPNEQFF.

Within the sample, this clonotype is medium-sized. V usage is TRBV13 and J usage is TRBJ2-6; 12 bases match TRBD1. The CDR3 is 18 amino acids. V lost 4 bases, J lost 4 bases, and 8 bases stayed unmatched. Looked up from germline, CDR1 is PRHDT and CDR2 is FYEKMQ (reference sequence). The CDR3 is CASSSPGQGAGGANVLTF. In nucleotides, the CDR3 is TGTGCCAGCAGCTCACCGGGACAGGGGGCAGGCGGGGCCAACGTCCTGACTTTC.

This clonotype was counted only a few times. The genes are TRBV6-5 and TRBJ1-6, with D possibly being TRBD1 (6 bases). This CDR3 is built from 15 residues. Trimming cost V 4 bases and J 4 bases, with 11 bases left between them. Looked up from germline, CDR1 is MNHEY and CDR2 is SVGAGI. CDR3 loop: CASSSLGGYNSPLHF. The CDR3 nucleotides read TGTGCCAGCAGTTCCCTAGGGGGGTATAATTCACCCCTCCACTTT.

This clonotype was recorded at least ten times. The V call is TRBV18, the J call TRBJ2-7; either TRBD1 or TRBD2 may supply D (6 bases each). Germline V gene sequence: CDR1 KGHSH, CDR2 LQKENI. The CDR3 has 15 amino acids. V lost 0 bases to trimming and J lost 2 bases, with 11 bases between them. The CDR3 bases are TGTGCCAGCTCACCACCGTCGGGGGCACCCTACGAGCAGTACTTC. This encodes CASSPPSGAPYEQYF.

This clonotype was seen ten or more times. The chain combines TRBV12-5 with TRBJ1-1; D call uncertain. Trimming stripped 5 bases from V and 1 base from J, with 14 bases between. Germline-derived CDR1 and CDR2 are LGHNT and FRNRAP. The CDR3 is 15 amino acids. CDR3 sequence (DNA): TGTGCTAGTGGTCCCCCCGCCTCCGGGAACACTGAAGCTTTCTTT. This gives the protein CASGPPASGNTEAFF.